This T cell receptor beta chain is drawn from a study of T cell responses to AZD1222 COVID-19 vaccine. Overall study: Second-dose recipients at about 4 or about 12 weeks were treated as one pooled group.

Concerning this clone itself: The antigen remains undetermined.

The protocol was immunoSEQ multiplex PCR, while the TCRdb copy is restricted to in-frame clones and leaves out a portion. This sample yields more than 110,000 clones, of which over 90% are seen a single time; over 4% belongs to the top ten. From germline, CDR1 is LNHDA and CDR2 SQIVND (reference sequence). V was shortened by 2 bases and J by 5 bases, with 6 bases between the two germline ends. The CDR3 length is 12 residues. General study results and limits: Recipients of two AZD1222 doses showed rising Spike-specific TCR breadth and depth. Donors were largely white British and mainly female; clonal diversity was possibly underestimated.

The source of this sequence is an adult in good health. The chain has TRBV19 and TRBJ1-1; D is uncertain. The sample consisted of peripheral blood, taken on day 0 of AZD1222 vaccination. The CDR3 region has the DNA TGTGCCAGTAGTATACTCGGTACTGAAGCTTTCTTT. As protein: CASSILGTEAFF.